These T cell receptor beta chains were read from a single sample in a study of T cell changes during pregnancy in multiple sclerosis. Clones were sequenced by immunoSEQ multiplex PCR, and TCRdb holds only the in-frame ones, with some missing. The profile covers some 87,000 clones, with about 92% appearing a single time and 2.6% taken by the ten largest. The input for sequencing was peripheral blood, taken in the first trimester of pregnancy. Source of these receptors: a female donor with multiple sclerosis, enrolled in a pregnancy study. Both conserved end residues are part of each CDR3. D genes are given only for firm matches. The size entry is marked missing in some rows and otherwise reads once, few, many or a size class.

v_gene	abundance	j_gene	d_gene	CDR3nt	CDR3aa
TRBV11-2	NA	TRBJ2-7	TRBD2	TGTGCCAGCAGCTTAGTGCCGTCTAGCGGGCCGCACGAGCAGTACTTC	CASSLVPSSGPHEQYF
TRBV28	NA	TRBJ2-7	NA	TGTGCCAGCAGTTTAGCGGGGTTTGGGGACTACGAGCAGTACTTC	CASSLAGFGDYEQYF
TRBV2	NA	TRBJ2-1	TRBD1	TGTGCCAGCAGGGAACAGGGGGCTGAGCAGTTCTTC	CASREQGAEQFF
TRBV7-2	NA	TRBJ2-5	TRBD2	TGTGCCAGCAGCTTAGGGCTAGCGGTTATGCGGGAGACCCAGTACTTC	CASSLGLAVMRETQYF
TRBV7-9	NA	TRBJ2-6	NA	TGTGCCAGCAGCTTGATTCCAGACAGCAGCTCTGGGGCCAACGTCCTGACTTTC	CASSLIPDSSSGANVLTF
TRBV15	once	TRBJ1-2	NA	TGTGCCACCAGCAGAGATGGCCAGGGCTTTGGTGGCTACACCTTC	CATSRDGQGFGGYTF
TRBV4-1	NA	TRBJ2-3	NA	TGCGCCAGCAGCCAAGATCTCCGCACAGATACGCAGTATTTT	CASSQDLRTDTQYF
TRBV4-3	NA	TRBJ2-3	NA	TGCGCCAGCAGCCAAGGACTAGTGTTTCCAGATACGCAGTATTTT	CASSQGLVFPDTQYF
TRBV2	NA	TRBJ2-2	NA	TGTGCCAGCATGAGTTGGGACTTCGAAGGCGGGGAGCTGTTTTTT	CASMSWDFEGGELFF
TRBV12-5	NA	TRBJ2-5	NA	TGTGCTAGTGCCCTTGGACAGCGAGAGACCCAGTACTTC	CASALGQRETQYF
TRBV6-1	NA	TRBJ2-2	TRBD1	TGTGCCAGCAGTGAAAGGACAGGGGTTCCCGGGGAGCTGTTTTTT	CASSERTGVPGELFF
TRBV6-5	NA	TRBJ2-5	TRBD1	TGTGCCAGCAGGGACAGGGGGCAAGAGACCCAGTACTTC	CASRDRGQETQYF
TRBV7-6	NA	TRBJ2-2	TRBD2	TGTGCCAGCAGCTTAGTGGGAGGGTTGAACACCGGGGAGCTGTTTTTT	CASSLVGGLNTGELFF
TRBV10-3	once	TRBJ2-7	NA	TGTGCCATCAGTGCTTTGCGGGGCGAGCAGTACTTC	CAISALRGEQYF
TRBV2	few	TRBJ2-7	TRBD1	TGTGCCAGCAGGACGCTACTACAGGGGGCGGTCGACGAGCAGTACTTC	CASRTLLQGAVDEQYF
TRBV5-4	NA	TRBJ2-3	NA	TGTGCCAGCAGCCTAGCCCGGGACACAGATACGCAGTATTTT	CASSLARDTDTQYF
TRBV19	NA	TRBJ2-1	TRBD1	TGTGCCAGTAGTATACTGGACAGGGTCCCCTACAATGAGCAGTTCTTC	CASSILDRVPYNEQFF
TRBV30	NA	TRBJ2-3	NA	TGTGCCTGGAGTTATGGACACCGAACTACAGATACGCAGTATTTT	CAWSYGHRTTDTQYF
TRBV30	NA	TRBJ1-2	NA	TGTGCCTGGAGTCGCCAGGGTGGGTCTGGCTACACCTTC	CAWSRQGGSGYTF
TRBV7-2	NA	TRBJ2-1	TRBD2	TGTGCCAGCAGCTTAGTTGGTGGGACTAGCGGGAGCTCCTACAATGAGCAGTTCTTC	CASSLVGGTSGSSYNEQFF